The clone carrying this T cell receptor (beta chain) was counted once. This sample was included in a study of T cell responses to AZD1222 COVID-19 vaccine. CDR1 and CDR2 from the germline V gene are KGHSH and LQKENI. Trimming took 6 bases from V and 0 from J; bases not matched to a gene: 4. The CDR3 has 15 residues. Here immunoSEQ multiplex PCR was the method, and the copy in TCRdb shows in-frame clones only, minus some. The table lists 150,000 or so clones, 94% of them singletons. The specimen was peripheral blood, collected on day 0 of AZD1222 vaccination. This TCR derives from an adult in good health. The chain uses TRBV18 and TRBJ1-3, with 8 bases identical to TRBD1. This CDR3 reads CASSGQESSGNTIYF. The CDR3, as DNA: TGTGCCAGCTCGGGACAGGAGAGCTCTGGAAACACCATATATTTT. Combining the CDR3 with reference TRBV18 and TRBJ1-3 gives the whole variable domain NAGVMQNPRHLVRRRGQEARLRCSPMKGHSHVYWYRQLPEEGLKFMVYLQKENIIDESGMPKERFSAEFPKEGPSILRIQQVVRGDSAAYFCASSGQESSGNTIYFGEGSWLTVV.